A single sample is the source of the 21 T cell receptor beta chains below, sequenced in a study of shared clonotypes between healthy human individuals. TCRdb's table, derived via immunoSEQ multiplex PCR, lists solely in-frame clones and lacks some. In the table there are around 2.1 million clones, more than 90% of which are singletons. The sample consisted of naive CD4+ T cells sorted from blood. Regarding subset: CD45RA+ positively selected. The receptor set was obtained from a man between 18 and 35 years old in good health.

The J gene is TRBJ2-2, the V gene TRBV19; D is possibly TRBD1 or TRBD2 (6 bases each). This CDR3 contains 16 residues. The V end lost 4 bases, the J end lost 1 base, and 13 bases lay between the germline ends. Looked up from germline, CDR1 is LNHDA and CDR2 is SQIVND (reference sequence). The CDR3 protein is CASSTPQGLNTGELFF. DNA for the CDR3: TGTGCCAGTAGTACCCCACAGGGACTGAACACCGGGGAGCTGTTTTTT.

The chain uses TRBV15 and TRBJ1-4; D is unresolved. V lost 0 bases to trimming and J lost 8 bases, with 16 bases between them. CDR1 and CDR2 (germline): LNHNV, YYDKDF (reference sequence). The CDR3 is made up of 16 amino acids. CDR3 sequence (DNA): TGTGCCACCAGCAGAGATCCCGGGGTGGTAGCAGAAAAACTGTTTTTT. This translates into CATSRDPGVVAEKLFF.

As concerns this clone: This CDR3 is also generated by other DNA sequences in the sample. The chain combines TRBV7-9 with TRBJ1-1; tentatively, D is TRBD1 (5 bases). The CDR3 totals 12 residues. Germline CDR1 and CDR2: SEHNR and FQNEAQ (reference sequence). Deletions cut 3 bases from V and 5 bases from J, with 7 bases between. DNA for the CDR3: TGTGCCAGCAGCTTTGAGGGGACTGAAGCTTTCTTT. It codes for CASSFEGTEAFF.

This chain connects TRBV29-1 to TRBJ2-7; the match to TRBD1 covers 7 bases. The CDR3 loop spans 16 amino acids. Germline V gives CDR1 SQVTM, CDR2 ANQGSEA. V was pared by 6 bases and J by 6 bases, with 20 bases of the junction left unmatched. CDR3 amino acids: CSVIASSTGRLREQYF. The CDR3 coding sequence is TGCAGCGTCATCGCCTCCTCGACAGGGCGTTTACGCGAGCAGTACTTC.

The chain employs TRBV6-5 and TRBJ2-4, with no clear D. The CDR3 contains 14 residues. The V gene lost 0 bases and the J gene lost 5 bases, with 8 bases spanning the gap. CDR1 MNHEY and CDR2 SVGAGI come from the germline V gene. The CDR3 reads CASSYSGRQNIQYF. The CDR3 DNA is TGTGCCAGCAGTTACTCTGGCAGGCAAAACATTCAGTACTTC.

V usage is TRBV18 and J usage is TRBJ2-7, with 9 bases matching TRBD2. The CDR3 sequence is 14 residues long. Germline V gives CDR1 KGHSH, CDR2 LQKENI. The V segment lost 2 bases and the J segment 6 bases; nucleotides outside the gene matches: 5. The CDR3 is CASSPGSGRGEQYF. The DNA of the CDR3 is TGTGCCAGCTCACCAGGTAGCGGGAGAGGCGAGCAGTACTTC.

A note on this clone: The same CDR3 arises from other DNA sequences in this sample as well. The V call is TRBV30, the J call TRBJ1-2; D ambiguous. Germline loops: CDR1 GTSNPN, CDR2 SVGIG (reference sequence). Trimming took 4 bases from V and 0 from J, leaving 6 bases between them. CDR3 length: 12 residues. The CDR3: CAWNGANYGYTF. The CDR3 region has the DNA TGTGCCTGGAATGGAGCTAACTATGGCTACACCTTC.

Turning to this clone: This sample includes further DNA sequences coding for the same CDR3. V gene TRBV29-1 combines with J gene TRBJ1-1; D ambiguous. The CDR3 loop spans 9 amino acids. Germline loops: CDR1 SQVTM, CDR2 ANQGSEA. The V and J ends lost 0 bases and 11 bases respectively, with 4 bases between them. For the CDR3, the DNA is TGCAGCGTTGAAGAGGGCGCTTTCTTT. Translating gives CSVEEGAFF.

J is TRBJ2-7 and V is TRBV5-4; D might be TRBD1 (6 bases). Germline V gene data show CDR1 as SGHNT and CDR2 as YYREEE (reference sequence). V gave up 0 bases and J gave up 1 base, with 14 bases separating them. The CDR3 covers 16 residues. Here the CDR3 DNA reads TGTGCCAGCAGCTTGGCTCCACAGGGCCAATCCTACGAGCAGTACTTC. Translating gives CASSLAPQGQSYEQYF.

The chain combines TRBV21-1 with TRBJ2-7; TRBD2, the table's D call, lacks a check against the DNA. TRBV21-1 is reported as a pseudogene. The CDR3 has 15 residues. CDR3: CASQGGKAISYEQYF. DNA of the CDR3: TGTGCCAGCCAGGGAGGGAAAGCAATCTCCTACGAGCAGTACTTC.

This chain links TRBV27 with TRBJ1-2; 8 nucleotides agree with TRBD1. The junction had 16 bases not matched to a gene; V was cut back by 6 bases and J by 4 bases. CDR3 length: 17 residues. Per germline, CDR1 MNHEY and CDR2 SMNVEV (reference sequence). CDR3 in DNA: TGTGCCAGCAGAAGGATCTCTGGGACAGGTGATGGCTATGGCTACACCTTC. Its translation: CASRRISGTGDGYGYTF.

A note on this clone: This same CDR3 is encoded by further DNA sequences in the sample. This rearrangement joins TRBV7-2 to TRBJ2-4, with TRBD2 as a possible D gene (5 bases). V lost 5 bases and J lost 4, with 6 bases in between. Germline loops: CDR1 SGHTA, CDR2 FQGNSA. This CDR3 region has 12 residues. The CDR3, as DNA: TGTGCCAGCAGCCCGGGAAAAAACATTCAGTACTTC. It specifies CASSPGKNIQYF.

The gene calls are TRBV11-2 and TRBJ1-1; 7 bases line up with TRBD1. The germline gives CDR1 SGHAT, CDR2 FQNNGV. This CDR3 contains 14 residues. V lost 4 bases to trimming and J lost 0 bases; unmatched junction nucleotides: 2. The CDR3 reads CASSSDRLNTEAFF. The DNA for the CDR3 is TGTGCCAGCAGCTCGGACAGGTTGAACACTGAAGCTTTCTTT.

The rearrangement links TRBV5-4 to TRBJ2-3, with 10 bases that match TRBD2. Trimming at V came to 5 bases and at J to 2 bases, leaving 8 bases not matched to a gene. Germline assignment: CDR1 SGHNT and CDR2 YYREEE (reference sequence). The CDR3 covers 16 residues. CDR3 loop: CASRLSSGGTTDTQYF. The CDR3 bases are TGTGCCAGCAGGCTATCTAGCGGGGGAACCACAGATACGCAGTATTTT.

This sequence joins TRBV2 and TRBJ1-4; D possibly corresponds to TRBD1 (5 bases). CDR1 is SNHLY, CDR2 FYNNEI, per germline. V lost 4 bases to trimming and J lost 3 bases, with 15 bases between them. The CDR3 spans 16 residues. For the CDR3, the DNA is TGTGCCAGCAGTGTTAATCAGGGTCGACCTAATGAAAAACTGTTTTTT. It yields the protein CASSVNQGRPNEKLFF.

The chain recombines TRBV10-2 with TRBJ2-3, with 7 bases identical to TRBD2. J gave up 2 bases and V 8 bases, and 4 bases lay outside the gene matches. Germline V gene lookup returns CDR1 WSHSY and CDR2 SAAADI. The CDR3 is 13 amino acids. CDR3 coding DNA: TGCGCCAGCCGGAGCGGGAACACAGATACGCAGTATTTT. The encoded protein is CASRSGNTDTQYF.

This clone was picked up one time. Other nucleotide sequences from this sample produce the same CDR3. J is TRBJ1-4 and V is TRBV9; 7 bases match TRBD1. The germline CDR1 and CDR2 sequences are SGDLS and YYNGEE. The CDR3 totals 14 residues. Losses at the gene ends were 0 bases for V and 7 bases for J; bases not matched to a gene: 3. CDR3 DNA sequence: TGTGCCAGCAGCGTAGACAGGGGTGGTGAAAAACTGTTTTTT. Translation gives CASSVDRGGEKLFF.

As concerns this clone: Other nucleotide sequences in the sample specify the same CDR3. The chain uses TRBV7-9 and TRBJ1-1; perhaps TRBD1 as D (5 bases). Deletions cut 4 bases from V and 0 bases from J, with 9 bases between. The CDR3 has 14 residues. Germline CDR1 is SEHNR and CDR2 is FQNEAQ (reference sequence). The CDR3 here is CASSSQGLNTEAFF. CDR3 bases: TGTGCCAGCAGCTCGCAGGGTTTGAACACTGAAGCTTTCTTT.

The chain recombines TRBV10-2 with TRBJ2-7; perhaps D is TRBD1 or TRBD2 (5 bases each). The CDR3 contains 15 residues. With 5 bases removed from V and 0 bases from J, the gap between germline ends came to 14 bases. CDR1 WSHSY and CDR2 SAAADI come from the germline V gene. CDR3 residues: CASSRDGALSYEQYF. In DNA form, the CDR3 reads TGCGCCAGCAGTAGAGACGGGGCCCTCTCCTACGAGCAGTACTTC.

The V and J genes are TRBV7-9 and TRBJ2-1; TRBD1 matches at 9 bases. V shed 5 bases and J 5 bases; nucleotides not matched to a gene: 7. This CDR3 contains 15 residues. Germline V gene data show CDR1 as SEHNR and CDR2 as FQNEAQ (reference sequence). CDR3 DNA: TGTGCCAGCAGCCCATGGGACAGGGTAAACAATGAGCAGTTCTTC. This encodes CASSPWDRVNNEQFF.

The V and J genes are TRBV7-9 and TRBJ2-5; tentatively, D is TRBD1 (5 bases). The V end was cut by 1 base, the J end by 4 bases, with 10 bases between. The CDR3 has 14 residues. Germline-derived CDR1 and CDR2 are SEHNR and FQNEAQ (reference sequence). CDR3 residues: CASSLDPGPETQYF. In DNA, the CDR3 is TGTGCCAGCAGCTTAGATCCAGGGCCAGAGACCCAGTACTTC.